Sequencing of this T cell receptor (beta chain) was carried out in a study of blood T cell repertoires in COVID-19 (dated by TCRdb to the early 2020s). General notes on the study: The collaborator samples originated in the United States, Italy and Spain and spanned the acute and convalescent phases of COVID-19. The material from the prospective study consisted of cDNA or gDNA derived from T cells, B-cell-depleted T cells, or PBMCs. Subjects who had been exposed to COVID-19, were actively infected with it, or had recovered from it provided the deeply sampled blood TCRbeta repertoires that made up the dataset. A freely available public database, intended as a resource for researchers studying the immune response to SARS-CoV-2, is where the repertoires were released. The samples were drawn from the first 160 participants of the ongoing ImmuneRACE study and from 1,254 subjects provided by 6 global collaborators. A de-identified subject ID, COVID-19 status, age in years and sex were almost always included in the sample metadata. Where HLA class I and class II types were available, the types were taken from metadata supplied by the sample provider, not from assay-based typing. The study at large found these results: The amount of clinical and demographic metadata varied by source and participant and was provided uncurated.

TCRbeta CDR3 regions were amplified from genomic DNA using the immunoSEQ Assay, a bias-controlled multiplex PCR. In the paper's pipeline: The number of nucleated cells in each sample was estimated by amplification of reference gene primers within the assay. To quantify the absolute abundance of each unique TCRbeta CDR3 rearrangement, sequence reads were collapsed and filtered. For each sample, productive Simpson clonality was calculated by taking the square root of Simpson's diversity index across productive rearrangements. TCRdb carries this immuneACCESS record with in-frame sequences only. Its versions omit some clonotypes, under half of them owing to an unresolved V gene in the studies checked, with the rest unexplained. V, J and clone size are taken as reported in that table, and D and trimming were inferred from the DNA itself. Counted in this sample were 150,000 to 160,000 clones; about 80% of them appeared once. The ten largest clones represent approximately 0.5% of the sample.

Each collaborating institution followed its own protocols to collect whole blood in K2EDTA tubes. For TCRbeta analysis, collaborators shipped samples as frozen whole blood, isolated PBMCs, or DNA extracted from either of those sample types. CDR1 and CDR2 are read off the germline V gene as SNHLY and FYNNEI. The CDR3 holds 15 amino acids from the cysteine to the phenylalanine. Only the CDR3 portion is preserved as DNA: 45 bases, with reading frame beginning at the first base. Germline trimming amounts to 7 bases on V and 7 bases on J, with 5 as the count of junction bases outside the gene matches. The table lists this clone with a count of one. Its antigen specificity is not known. Base qualities were left out, and no much larger clone turns up one base away.

The chain couples TRBV2 to TRBJ2-1, with 15 bases in between that match TRBD2. This receptor was obtained from a man between 60 and 75 years old with acute or convalescent COVID-19. The sample was peripheral blood. The CDR3 protein sequence reads: CASTTGTSGRNEQFF. In nucleotides, the sequence is TGTGCCAGCACCACCGGGACTAGCGGGAGGAATGAGCAGTTCTTC.